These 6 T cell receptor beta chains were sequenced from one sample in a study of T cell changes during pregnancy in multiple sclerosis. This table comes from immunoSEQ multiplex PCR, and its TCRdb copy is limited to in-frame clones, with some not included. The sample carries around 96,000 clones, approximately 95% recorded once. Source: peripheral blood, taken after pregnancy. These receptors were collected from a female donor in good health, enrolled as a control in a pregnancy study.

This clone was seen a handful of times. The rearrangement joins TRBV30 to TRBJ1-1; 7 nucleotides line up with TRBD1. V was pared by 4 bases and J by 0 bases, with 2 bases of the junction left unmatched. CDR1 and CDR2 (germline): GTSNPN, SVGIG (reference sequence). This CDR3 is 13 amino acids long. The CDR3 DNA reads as TGTGCCTGGATGGGACAGATGAACACTGAAGCTTTCTTT. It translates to CAWMGQMNTEAFF.

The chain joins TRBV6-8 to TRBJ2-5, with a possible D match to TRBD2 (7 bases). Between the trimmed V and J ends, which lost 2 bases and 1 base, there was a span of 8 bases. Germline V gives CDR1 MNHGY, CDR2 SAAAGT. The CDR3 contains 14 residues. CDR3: CASSYGGAQETQYF. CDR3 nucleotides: TGTGCCAGCAGTTACGGGGGGGCCCAAGAGACCCAGTACTTC.

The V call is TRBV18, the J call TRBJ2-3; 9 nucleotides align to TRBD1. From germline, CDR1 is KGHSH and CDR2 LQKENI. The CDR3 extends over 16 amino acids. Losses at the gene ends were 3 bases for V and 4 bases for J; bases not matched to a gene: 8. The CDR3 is CASSPTGGTEADTQYF. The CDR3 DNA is TGTGCCAGCTCACCTACAGGGGGCACGGAGGCAGATACGCAGTATTTT.

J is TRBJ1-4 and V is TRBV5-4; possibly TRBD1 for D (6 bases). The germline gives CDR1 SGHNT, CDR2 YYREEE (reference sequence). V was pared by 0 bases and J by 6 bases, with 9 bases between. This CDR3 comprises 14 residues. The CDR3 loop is CASSLGGRDEKLFF. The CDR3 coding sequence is TGTGCCAGCAGCTTGGGGGGGCGGGATGAAAAACTGTTTTTT.

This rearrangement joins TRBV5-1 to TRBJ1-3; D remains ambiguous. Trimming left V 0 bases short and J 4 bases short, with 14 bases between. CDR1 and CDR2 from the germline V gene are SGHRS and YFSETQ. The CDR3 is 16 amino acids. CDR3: CASSLASGKSGNTIYF. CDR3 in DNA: TGCGCCAGCAGCTTGGCATCCGGGAAATCCGGAAACACCATATATTTT.

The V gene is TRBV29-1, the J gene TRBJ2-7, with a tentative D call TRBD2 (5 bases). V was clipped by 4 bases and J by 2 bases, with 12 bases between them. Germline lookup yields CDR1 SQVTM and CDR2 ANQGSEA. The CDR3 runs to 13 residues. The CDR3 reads CSVVGDPPYEQYF. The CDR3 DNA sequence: TGCAGCGTTGTCGGGGATCCTCCCTACGAGCAGTACTTC.